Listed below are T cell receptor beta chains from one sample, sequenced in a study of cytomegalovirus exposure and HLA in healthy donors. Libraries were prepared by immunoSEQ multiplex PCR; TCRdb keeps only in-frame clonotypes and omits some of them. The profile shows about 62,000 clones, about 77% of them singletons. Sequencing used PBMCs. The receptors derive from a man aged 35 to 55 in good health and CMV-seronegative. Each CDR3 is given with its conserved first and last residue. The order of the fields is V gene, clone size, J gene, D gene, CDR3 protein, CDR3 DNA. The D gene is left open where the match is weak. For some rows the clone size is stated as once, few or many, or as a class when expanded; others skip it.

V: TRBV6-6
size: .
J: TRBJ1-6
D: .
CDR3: CASSQKGSNSPLHF
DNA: TGTGCCAGCAGTCAGAAGGGGTCTAATTCACCCCTCCACTTT

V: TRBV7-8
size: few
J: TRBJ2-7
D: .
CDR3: CASSLSASGGGLYF
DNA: TGTGCCAGCAGCTTATCGGCGAGCGGCGGAGGGCTGTACTTC

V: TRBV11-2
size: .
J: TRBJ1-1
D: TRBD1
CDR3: CASSPDRAHTEAFF
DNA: TGTGCCAGCAGCCCGGACAGGGCCCACACTGAAGCTTTCTTT

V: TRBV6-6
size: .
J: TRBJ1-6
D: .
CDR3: CASSDGTRASPLHF
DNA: TGTGCCAGCAGCGACGGGACAAGGGCTTCACCCCTCCACTTT

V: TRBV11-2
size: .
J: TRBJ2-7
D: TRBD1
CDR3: CASSTLRDSVSYEQYF
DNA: TGTGCCAGCAGCACCCTCCGGGACAGCGTTTCCTACGAGCAGTACTTC

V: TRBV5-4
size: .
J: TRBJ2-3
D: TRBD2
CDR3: CASSSPWPSGVGTDTQYF
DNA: TGTGCCAGCAGCTCCCCCTGGCCTAGCGGGGTGGGCACAGATACGCAGTATTTT

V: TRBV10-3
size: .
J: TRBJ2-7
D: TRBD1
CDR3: CAISESTVGDRSYEQYF
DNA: TGTGCCATCAGTGAGTCAACGGTGGGGGACAGATCCTACGAGCAGTACTTC

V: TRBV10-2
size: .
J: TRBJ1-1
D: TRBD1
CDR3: CASSDQGGMNTEAFF
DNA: TGCGCCAGCAGTGACCAGGGGGGCATGAACACTGAAGCTTTCTTT

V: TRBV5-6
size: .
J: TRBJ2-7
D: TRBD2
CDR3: CASLTGGGREQYF
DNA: TGTGCCAGCTTAACCGGGGGGGGTCGCGAGCAGTACTTC

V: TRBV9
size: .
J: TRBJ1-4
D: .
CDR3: CASSVVGGSDEKLFF
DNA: TGTGCCAGCAGCGTAGTTGGGGGGAGCGATGAAAAACTGTTTTTT

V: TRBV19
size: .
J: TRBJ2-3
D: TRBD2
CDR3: CASKTSGGASTDTQYF
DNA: TGTGCCAGTAAAACTAGCGGGGGGGCTAGCACAGATACGCAGTATTTT

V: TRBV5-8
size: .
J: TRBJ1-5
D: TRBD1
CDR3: CASSLGQGHGQPQHF
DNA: TGTGCCAGCAGCCTAGGACAGGGCCACGGGCAGCCCCAGCATTTT

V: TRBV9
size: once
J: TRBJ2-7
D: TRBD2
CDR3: CASSVGLAVTYEQYF
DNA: TGTGCCAGCAGCGTAGGGCTAGCGGTCACATACGAGCAGTACTTC

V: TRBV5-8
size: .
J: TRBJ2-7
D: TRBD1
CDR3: CASRRGQGVREQYF
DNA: TGTGCCAGCCGAAGGGGACAGGGGGTCCGGGAGCAGTACTTC

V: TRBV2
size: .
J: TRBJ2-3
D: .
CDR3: CASSEKRAGLPRDTQYF
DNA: TGTGCCAGCAGTGAAAAGAGGGCAGGTCTACCGAGGGATACGCAGTATTTT

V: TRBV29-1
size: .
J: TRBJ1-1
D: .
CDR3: CSVPQAGEAFF
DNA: TGCAGCGTCCCACAGGCGGGAGAAGCTTTCTTT

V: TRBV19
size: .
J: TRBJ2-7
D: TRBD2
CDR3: CASSIDSGGTTYEQYF
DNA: TGTGCCAGTAGTATAGACAGCGGGGGGACAACCTACGAACAGTACTTC

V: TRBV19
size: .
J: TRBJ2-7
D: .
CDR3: CASSGRDYEQYF
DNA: TGTGCCAGTAGTGGCAGGGACTACGAGCAGTACTTC

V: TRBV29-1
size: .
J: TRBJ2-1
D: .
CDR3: CSVAETPLSYNEQFF
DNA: TGCAGCGTTGCCGAGACTCCGCTCTCCTACAATGAGCAGTTCTTC

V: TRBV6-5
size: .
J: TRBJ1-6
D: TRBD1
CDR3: CASTPDRGGSPLHF
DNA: TGTGCCAGCACCCCAGACAGGGGCGGTTCACCCCTCCACTTT

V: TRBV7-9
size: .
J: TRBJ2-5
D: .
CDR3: CSSSLNSVGTQYF
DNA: TGTTCCAGCAGCTTAAATAGCGTCGGGACCCAGTACTTC

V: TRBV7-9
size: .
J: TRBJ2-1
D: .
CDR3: CASSLASGAYNEQFF
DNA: TGTGCCAGCAGCTTAGCTAGCGGAGCGTACAATGAGCAGTTCTTC